One T cell receptor (beta chain) is described in this entry. Its target antigen remains unknown. No base quality information exists; no much larger clone differs at one position. This specimen comes from a study of early T cells in non-severe SARS-CoV-2 infection (dated by TCRdb to 2020 to 2023). At the level of the whole study: TCR sequencing used bulk RNA from unsorted whole blood, so alpha and beta chains could not be paired. Results and caveats for the whole study, not just this receptor: VDJdb matching was skewed toward anti-spike CD8 responses and likely underestimated virus-specific expansions by missing private and CD4 specificities.

This was a case-control study nested in a cohort of healthcare workers in London, UK, who had nasopharyngeal swab PCR tests and blood samples taken every week. Healthcare workers were recruited during the week of the UK lockdown, between 23 and 31 March 2020, and followed weekly for up to about 15 weeks. CDR1 is given as MDHEN and CDR2 as SYDVKM, both from the germline V gene. The CDR3 covers 18 residues, taking in both the cysteine and the phenylalanine. The entry retains the CDR3 DNA only, 54 bases that are in frame from base 1. V is pruned by 4 bases and J by 6 bases, leaving 17 bases of the junction without a gene match. To prepare the library, 5' RACE was applied. Sequencing used a NextSeq 500. The TCR library protocol attached unique molecular identifiers to individual cDNA molecules to correct for sequencing error and PCR bias. TCR alpha and beta chains were both sequenced, and the abundances of alpha and beta sequences in each sample were closely correlated with each other. The original pipeline was this. Decombinator V4 was used to annotate the V gene, J gene and CDR3 of the TCR sequences. Expanded TCRs were defined as changing significantly between any two time points under a Poisson model with p below 0.0001. TCR abundances were normalised to the total number of TCRs sequenced per sample and expressed as counts per million. MAIT TCRs were defined by TRAV1-2 paired with TRAJ12, TRAJ20 or TRAJ33, and iNKT TCRs by TRAV10 paired with TRAJ18. VDJdb, accessed 1 November 2021, was searched for CMV, EBV and SARS-CoV-2 annotated TCRs, with TCRs annotated for multiple antigens excluded. Using fastp trimming at Q25 and MiXCR clonotype assembly, TCRdb reanalyzed the public sequencing data and kept in-frame beta chains. Rows are unified per CDR3 protein, each entry keeping the most common DNA and genes. These V and J calls are TCRdb output, not the study's own analysis. Counted in this sample were 70,000 to 75,000 distinct CDR3 sequences; 9.5% to 15% of them appeared once. The ten largest make up roughly 3.9% of the sample.

The chain links TRBV28 with TRBJ1-1, and 10 bases in between align with TRBD1. The specimen was whole blood. The sequence was obtained from an adult who was a healthcare worker with PCR-confirmed SARS-CoV-2 infection or an uninfected control (not recorded which). The DNA reads as follows: TGTGCCAGCAGTTCCCCTTCCTCAAACCGGGACAGGGGTCCTGAAGCTTTCTTT. It specifies CASSSPSSNRDRGPEAFF.